Presented here are 4 T cell receptor beta chains from one specimen sequenced in a study of blood T cell repertoires in COVID-19. Generated by immunoSEQ multiplex PCR, the TCRdb table keeps only in-frame clones and is missing some. The data show 200,000 to 300,000 clones, roughly 91% seen once. Input material: peripheral blood. These receptors originate from a man younger than 40 with COVID-19, enrolled during active disease.

The rearrangement uses TRBV5-1 and TRBJ2-1; 9 nucleotides agree with TRBD2. CDR1 is SGHRS, CDR2 YFSETQ, per germline. The junction had 11 bases not matched to a gene; V was cut back by 4 bases and J by 9 bases. The CDR3 runs to 15 residues. The CDR3 nucleotides read TGCGCCAGCAGCCCGCCGGGACTAGCTGTAGGTGAGCAGTTCTTC. It translates to CASSPPGLAVGEQFF.

The chain carries TRBV25-1 and TRBJ1-4; D is unclear. The CDR3 consists of 13 residues. Trimming left V 3 bases short and J 8 bases short, with 10 bases between. CDR1 is MGHDK and CDR2 is SYGVNS in the germline V gene. The CDR3 spells CASSEQEQEKLFF. As DNA, the CDR3 is TGTGCCAGCAGTGAGCAGGAACAGGAAAAACTGTTTTTT.

This rearrangement joins TRBV27 to TRBJ2-7; 12 bases are a match to TRBD2. Germline-derived CDR1 and CDR2 are MNHEY and SMNVEV (reference sequence). Germline trimming cut 6 bases from V and 2 bases from J; bases unmatched to any gene: 2. There are 14 residues in the CDR3. DNA of the CDR3: TGTGCCAGCAGCCCTAGCGGGGGGGCCTACGAGCAGTACTTC. Protein: CASSPSGGAYEQYF.

CDR3: CASTQQQGSYNEQFF. CDR3 DNA sequence: TGTGCCAGCACACAACAACAGGGCAGCTACAATGAGCAGTTCTTC. The J gene is TRBJ2-1, the V gene TRBV9; D perhaps matches TRBD1 (6 bases). The germline CDR1 and CDR2 sequences are SGDLS and YYNGEE. Trimming pared 6 bases from V and 3 bases from J, leaving 16 bases between. The CDR3 has 15 amino acids.